These 9 T cell receptor beta chains came from one sample sequenced in a study of blood T cell repertoires in COVID-19. Clones were sequenced by immunoSEQ multiplex PCR, and TCRdb holds only the in-frame ones, with some missing. The sample has about 330,000 clones; approximately 88% are singletons. The sample taken for sequencing was PBMCs or T cells enriched from blood (not recorded which). The origin of the receptors is a man aged 25-45 years who had recovered from COVID-19.

The chain recombines TRBV7-2 with TRBJ2-5, with 16 bases aligning to TRBD2. J lost 4 bases, V lost 5 bases, and 13 bases had no gene match. The germline V gene has CDR1 SGHTA and CDR2 FQGNSA. The CDR3 totals 19 residues. In DNA form, the CDR3 reads TGTGCCAGCAGCCCCCCCCCGGGGACTAGCGGGGGGGATGGAGAGACCCAGTACTTC. Translated: CASSPPPGTSGGDGETQYF.

The gene calls are TRBV9 and TRBJ1-2; 9 bases fit TRBD1. The germline V gene has CDR1 SGDLS and CDR2 YYNGEE. Trimming cost V 3 bases and J 5 bases; bases outside gene matches: 5. The CDR3 consists of 14 residues. The CDR3: CASSGDRGGYGYTF. The CDR3 DNA sequence: TGTGCCAGCAGCGGAGACAGGGGGGGTTATGGCTACACCTTC.

The chain couples TRBV2 to TRBJ1-5; D is undetermined. V was shortened by 4 bases and J by 5 bases, with 9 bases between the two germline ends. In germline, CDR1 is SNHLY, CDR2 FYNNEI. The CDR3 is 13 amino acids. CDR3 in amino acids: CASSGTDYQPQHF. CDR3 in DNA: TGTGCCAGCAGTGGGACTGATTATCAGCCCCAGCATTTT.

The rearrangement uses TRBV3-1 (or the pseudogene TRBV3-2) and TRBJ2-1, with a possible D match to TRBD2 (6 bases). Trimming stripped 4 bases from V and 3 bases from J, with 10 bases between. The CDR3 spans 14 residues. From germline, CDR1 is LGHDT and CDR2 YNNKEL (reference sequence). Here the CDR3 DNA reads TGTGCCAGCAGCCCCCGGACTAACTACAATGAGCAGTTCTTC. Translating gives CASSPRTNYNEQFF.

J is TRBJ2-7 and V is TRBV13; D perhaps matches TRBD2 (6 bases). CDR1 PRHDT and CDR2 FYEKMQ come from the germline V gene (reference sequence). V dropped 1 base and J dropped 4 bases, with 11 bases sitting between them. The CDR3 loop spans 14 amino acids. CDR3 bases: TGTGCCAGCAGCTTAGAAGGCGCGGGGTACGAGCAGTACTTC. Protein product: CASSLEGAGYEQYF.

The CDR3 sequence is CASSLWDTGDGYTF. The CDR3 DNA follows: TGTGCCAGCAGCTTATGGGACACAGGGGATGGCTACACCTTC. This chain links TRBV7-9 with TRBJ1-2; 7 nucleotides align to TRBD1. This CDR3 region has 14 residues. The germline CDR1 and CDR2 sequences are SEHNR and FQNEAQ (reference sequence). Trimming took 2 bases from V and 6 from J; bases not matched to a gene: 6.

The chain recombines TRBV5-1 with TRBJ1-1, with D possibly being TRBD1 (6 bases). Germline V gene sequence: CDR1 SGHRS, CDR2 YFSETQ. The germline V and J ends were trimmed by 0 bases and 4 bases, with 13 bases remaining between them. The CDR3 sequence is 15 residues long. The CDR3 protein is CASSLATGGITEAFF. In nucleotides, the CDR3 is TGCGCCAGCAGCTTGGCTACGGGGGGCATCACTGAAGCTTTCTTT.

The chain combines TRBV11-2 with TRBJ2-5; the D gene is possibly TRBD2 (5 bases). The CDR3 runs 15 residues. V lost 2 bases and J 1 base, leaving 11 bases between the germline ends. Germline values: CDR1 SGHAT, CDR2 FQNNGV. The CDR3 here is CASSLPGSRQETQYF. CDR3 sequence (DNA): TGTGCCAGCAGCTTACCGGGGTCCCGCCAAGAGACCCAGTACTTC.

This rearrangement joins TRBV7-2 to TRBJ2-1; TRBD2 is a possible D gene (6 bases). This CDR3 contains 13 residues. V lost 4 bases and J lost 4, with 8 bases in between. CDR1 and CDR2 (germline): SGHTA, FQGNSA. CDR3 nucleotides: TGTGCCAGCAGCTCGGGACTTTACAATGAGCAGTTCTTC. Protein sequence: CASSSGLYNEQFF.